The sequence of this T cell receptor beta chain was determined in a study of blood T cell repertoires in COVID-19. Study-wide context: Sources were T cells, B-cell-depleted T cells, or PBMCs; the material itself was cDNA or gDNA.

Germline V gene lookup returns CDR1 SGHVS and CDR2 FQNEAQ. The length of the CDR3 is 14 residues. Trimming removed 5 bases from V and 0 bases from J, with 11 bases in between. Using immunoSEQ multiplex PCR, the repertoire was profiled, and TCRdb retains in-frame clones only, with some absent. The repertoire holds 100,000 to 150,000 clones, approximately 90% seen once, with roughly 3.9% in the top ten. Material: peripheral blood. This chain connects TRBV7-8 to TRBJ2-7; TRBD1 is a possible D gene (5 bases). The TCR was taken from a man in his sixties with COVID-19, enrolled during active disease. Written as DNA, the CDR3 is TGTGCCAGCAGCCCTCAGGGCCTCTCCTACGAGCAGTACTTC. It codes for CASSPQGLSYEQYF. Complete variable domain (other parts from reference TRBV7-8 and TRBJ2-7): GAGVSQSPRYKVAKRGQDVALRCDPISGHVSLFWYQQALGQGPEFLTYFQNEAQLDKSGLPSDRFFAERPEGSVSTLKIQRTQQEDSAVYLCASSPQGLSYEQYFGPGTRLTVT.